Below, one T cell receptor beta chain is given with its context. Germline assignment: CDR1 SGHRS and CDR2 YFSETQ. The CDR3 is 19 amino acids. Trimming at V came to 4 bases and at J to 2 bases, leaving 14 bases not matched to a gene. The entry originates in a study of T cells after yellow fever vaccination. Study at large: Fractions with few cells were prepared using SMART-Seq v4 Ultra Low Input. Study-level results: Highly abundant clonotypes carried over from the bulk population could end up in FACS-sorted repertoires as contaminants. Overall, a small share of clonotypes was seen in both CD4 and CD8 compartments.

Production of TCR cDNA was by 5'RACE template switching, which also added a universal primer site and UMIs. TCRdb itself ran the 5' RACE reads through MiXCR, one entry per CDR3 protein. The sample has 80,000 to 100,000 distinct CDR3 sequences, about 8.4% seen once. The TCR comes from a man aged 18 to 30 who received the YFV17D yellow fever vaccine. The chain combines TRBV5-1 with TRBJ2-1; 11 nucleotides align to TRBD2. Sequences were derived from CD8+ T cells not binding an NS4B(214-222) dextramer, sorted from PBMCs, sampled less than 18 days after the first yellow fever vaccination. This chain's CDR3 is CASSLVTSGGQAPYNEQFF. In nucleotides, the CDR3 is TGCGCCAGCAGCCTGGTAACTAGCGGGGGCCAAGCCCCCTACAATGAGCAGTTCTTC.